Presented here are 25 T cell receptor beta chains from one specimen sequenced in a study of cytomegalovirus exposure and HLA in healthy donors. Primers for the PCR totalled 60 Vbeta and 13 Jbeta. Method: immunoSEQ multiplex PCR; TCRdb's copy keeps in-frame clones and lacks some. This table lists around 110,000 clones. Sequenced sample: PBMCs. Every receptor here comes from a man in his forties in good health and CMV-seropositive.

CDR3 loop: CASSLGGESYEQYF. CDR3 DNA: TGTGCCAGCAGCTTAGGTGGGGAGTCCTACGAGCAGTACTTC. J is TRBJ2-7 and V is TRBV7-2; a weak D match, TRBD2 (5 bases). The ends were cut back, 1 base at V and 1 base at J, with 8 bases in the middle. CDR3 length: 14 amino acids. Germline V gene data show CDR1 as SGHTA and CDR2 as FQGNSA.

This rearrangement joins TRBV2 to TRBJ2-2; 12 positions match TRBD2. With 4 bases clipped from V and 0 bases from J, the junction kept 9 bases outside the gene matches. The CDR3 spans 19 residues. Germline CDR1 reads SNHLY; CDR2 reads FYNNEI. The CDR3 here is CASSGGLAGLIPNTGELFF. In nucleotides, the CDR3 is TGTGCCAGCAGTGGGGGACTAGCGGGCCTTATACCGAACACCGGGGAGCTGTTTTTT. Drawing the rest from reference TRBV2 and TRBJ2-2, the complete variable domain is EPEVTQTPSHQVTQMGQEVILRCVPISNHLYFYWYRQILGQKVEFLVSFYNNEISEKSEIFDDQFSVERPDGSNFTLKIRSTKLEDSAMYFCASSGGLAGLIPNTGELFFGEGSRLTVL.

CDR3 sequence reads: CSVAPTSNEQFF. The CDR3 DNA reads as TGCAGCGTTGCCCCCACTTCCAATGAGCAGTTCTTC. This chain uses TRBV29-1 with TRBJ2-1; D gene ambiguous. V lost 4 bases and J lost 6, with 10 bases in between. The CDR3 runs 12 residues. Germline loops: CDR1 SQVTM, CDR2 ANQGSEA.

The chain couples TRBV5-1 to TRBJ2-7; 11 bases align to TRBD2. The CDR3 is made up of 15 amino acids. V lost 3 bases, J lost 3 bases, and 5 bases stayed unmatched. Per germline, CDR1 SGHRS and CDR2 YFSETQ. CDR3 in amino acids: CASSWGLADFYEQYF. CDR3 DNA: TGCGCCAGCAGCTGGGGACTAGCGGACTTCTACGAGCAGTACTTC.

The chain joins TRBV5-5 to TRBJ1-2; possibly TRBD1 for D (6 bases). CDR3 size: 17 residues. Germline loops: CDR1 SGHKS, CDR2 YYEKEE (reference sequence). V dropped 5 bases and J dropped 5 bases, with 25 bases sitting between them. CDR3 sequence reads: CASSLDLQGILLYGYTF. CDR3 DNA sequence: TGTGCCAGCAGTTTAGACCTACAGGGTATCCTCCTATATGGCTACACCTTC.

J is TRBJ2-1 and V is TRBV7-9, with TRBD2 matching 8 bases. J gave up 2 bases and V 8 bases, and 2 bases lay outside the gene matches. Looked up from germline, CDR1 is SEHNR and CDR2 is FQNEAQ (reference sequence). This CDR3 spans 13 amino acids. CDR3 protein: CASSGGAYNEQFF. In nucleotides, the CDR3 is TGTGCCAGCTCGGGGGGGGCCTACAATGAGCAGTTCTTC.

In DNA, the CDR3 is TGTGCCAGCACCAGGGCTGATACAGGGGGCAAGCGCACTGAAGCTTTCTTT. It encodes CASTRADTGGKRTEAFF. This chain joins TRBV11-2 and TRBJ1-1; 9 positions agree with TRBD1. The germline gives CDR1 SGHAT, CDR2 FQNNGV. The CDR3 covers 17 residues. The junction had 16 bases not matched to a gene; V was cut back by 7 bases and J by 4 bases.

This chain links TRBV6-6 with TRBJ2-5; 7 bases line up with TRBD1. Looked up from germline, CDR1 is MNHNY and CDR2 is SVGAGI (reference sequence). The V and J ends lost 5 bases and 3 bases, in that order; junction bases with no gene match: 6. The CDR3 has 14 residues. The CDR3 reads CASSPQGTKETQYF. The CDR3 bases are TGTGCCAGCAGTCCACAGGGGACCAAAGAGACCCAGTACTTC.

The chain uses TRBV5-1 and TRBJ2-3; TRBD1 might be the D (5 bases). The CDR3 contains 14 residues. Germline V gene sequence: CDR1 SGHRS, CDR2 YFSETQ. Trimming left V 5 bases short and J 2 bases short, with 12 bases between. This CDR3 is CASRLRGVTDTQYF. CDR3 sequence (DNA): TGCGCCAGCAGGCTTAGGGGCGTCACAGATACGCAGTATTTT.

The chain carries TRBV5-3 and TRBJ2-2, with TRBD2 matching over 7 bases. TRBV5-3 is an open reading frame, and its role is uncertain. V trimming: 0 bases; J trimming: 2 bases; junction bases outside the gene matches: 4. The CDR3 has 16 residues. CDR3 DNA sequence: TGTGCCAGAAGCTTGGTGGGAGGGCCCAACACCGGGGAGCTGTTTTTT. Protein product: CARSLVGGPNTGELFF.

This sequence joins TRBV5-1 and TRBJ2-1; TRBD2 agrees at 11 bases. Looked up from germline, CDR1 is SGHRS and CDR2 is YFSETQ. This CDR3 has 15 residues. Germline trimming cut 4 bases from V and 7 bases from J; bases unmatched to any gene: 7. The CDR3 coding sequence is TGCGCCAGCAGCGCAACTAGCGGGAGTAGGAATGAGCAGTTCTTC. Residues: CASSATSGSRNEQFF.

The rearrangement links TRBV28 to TRBJ2-1, with D possibly matching TRBD2 (6 bases). The CDR3 runs 12 residues. V lost 7 bases and J lost 8, with 12 bases in between. CDR1 is MDHEN and CDR2 is SYDVKM in the germline V gene. The CDR3, as DNA: TGTGCCAGCATCGGCGGGGCCCATGAGCAGTTCTTC. Protein sequence: CASIGGAHEQFF. Drawing the rest from reference TRBV28 and TRBJ2-1, the complete variable domain is DVKVTQSSRYLVKRTGEKVFLECVQDMDHENMFWYRQDPGLGLRLIYFSYDVKMKEKGDIPEGYSVSREKKERFSLILESASTNQTSMYLCASIGGAHEQFFGPGTRLTVL.

V usage is TRBV2 and J usage is TRBJ2-5; D is unclear. The ends were cut back, 3 bases at V and 3 bases at J, with 8 bases in the middle. The CDR3 spans 13 residues. Germline CDR1 is SNHLY and CDR2 is FYNNEI. CDR3 region: CASSEWLEETQYF. The CDR3, as DNA: TGTGCCAGCAGTGAGTGGCTAGAAGAGACCCAGTACTTC.

The chain has TRBV27 and TRBJ1-1; D is undetermined. Germline values: CDR1 MNHEY, CDR2 SMNVEV (reference sequence). Trimming left V 5 bases short and J 1 base short, with 11 bases between. The CDR3 contains 14 residues. This CDR3 is CASSPGVQNTEAFF. The CDR3 nucleotides are TGTGCCAGCAGTCCCGGGGTCCAGAACACTGAAGCTTTCTTT.

The gene calls are TRBV19 and TRBJ2-1; D may be TRBD2 (5 bases). Germline-derived CDR1 and CDR2 are LNHDA and SQIVND (reference sequence). The CDR3 consists of 16 residues. With 1 base removed from V and 2 bases from J, the gap between germline ends came to 12 bases. The DNA for the CDR3 is TGTGCCAGTAGTATAGTTGCGGGTGGTCCCTACAATGAGCAGTTCTTC. As protein: CASSIVAGGPYNEQFF.

The chain joins TRBV10-1 to TRBJ2-5, with 8 nucleotides matching TRBD2. The CDR3 contains 17 residues. The V segment lost 1 base and the J segment 1 base; nucleotides outside the gene matches: 8. Germline CDR1 is WNHNN and CDR2 is SYGVQD (reference sequence). The CDR3 spells CASSEFSSGMSQETQYF. In DNA, the CDR3 is TGCGCCAGCAGTGAGTTTAGTAGCGGGATGAGCCAAGAGACCCAGTACTTC.

The rearrangement links TRBV9 to TRBJ2-1, with 7 bases fitting TRBD1. The germline V gene encodes CDR1 SGDLS and CDR2 YYNGEE. CDR3 size: 16 residues. V shed 4 bases and J 6 bases; nucleotides not matched to a gene: 13. CDR3 in DNA: TGTGCCAGCAGCCACAATACAGGGGCCTCTACCAATGAGCAGTTCTTC. Amino acids: CASSHNTGASTNEQFF.

The genes are TRBV7-2 and TRBJ2-3, with TRBD1 as a possible D gene (7 bases). The V end lost 5 bases, the J end lost 0 bases, and 9 bases lay between the germline ends. CDR3 length: 14 residues. CDR1 SGHTA and CDR2 FQGNSA come from the germline V gene. The CDR3 protein is CASSPGGSTDTQYF. The DNA of the CDR3 is TGTGCCAGCAGCCCAGGGGGGAGCACAGATACGCAGTATTTT.

This clone is labeled medium-sized based on frequency. This chain joins TRBV7-9 and TRBJ2-2; 9 bases are shared with TRBD1. The germline CDR1 and CDR2 sequences are SEHNR and FQNEAQ (reference sequence). The trim removed 4 bases at V and 5 bases at J, leaving 14 bases unmatched. The CDR3 spans 18 residues. CDR3 amino acids: CASSSTISGTGSTGELFF. Written as DNA, the CDR3 is TGTGCCAGCAGCTCCACCATTTCGGGGACAGGGAGTACCGGGGAGCTGTTTTTT. Supplemented by reference TRBV7-9 and TRBJ2-2, the full variable domain reads DTGVSQNPRHKITKRGQNVTFRCDPISEHNRLYWYRQTLGQGPEFLTYFQNEAQLEKSRLLSDRFSAERPKGSFSTLEIQRTEQGDSAMYLCASSSTISGTGSTGELFFGEGSRLTVL.

This chain connects TRBV29-1 to TRBJ1-1; TRBD1 matches 8 bases. With V trimmed by 7 bases and J by 0 bases, 13 bases remained unmatched. The V gene's germline CDR1 is SQVTM and CDR2 ANQGSEA. The CDR3 length is 16 residues. CDR3 nucleotide sequence: TGCAGCGCTGTCCCCGGGACAGGCTACATGAACACTGAAGCTTTCTTT. Translating gives CSAVPGTGYMNTEAFF.

The rearrangement links TRBV7-9 to TRBJ1-4, with D unresolved. Deletions cut 3 bases from V and 13 bases from J, with 12 bases between. From germline, CDR1 is SEHNR and CDR2 FQNEAQ (reference sequence). CDR3 length: 12 residues. In DNA form, the CDR3 reads TGTGCCAGCAGCTTGGAGGTCCCCCCACTGTTTTTT. Its protein product is CASSLEVPPLFF.

V usage is TRBV6-1 and J usage is TRBJ2-7, with a tentative D call TRBD1 (6 bases). Trimming stripped 8 bases from V and 1 base from J, with 18 bases between. This CDR3 has 15 residues. CDR1 MNHNS and CDR2 SASEGT come from the germline V gene. CDR3 region: CASRLRAGVSYEQYF. The DNA of the CDR3 is TGTGCCAGCCGCCTCAGGGCAGGGGTGTCCTACGAGCAGTACTTC.

The chain is built from TRBV7-2 and TRBJ2-7; 7 nucleotides match TRBD2. With 2 bases clipped from V and 6 bases from J, the junction kept 13 bases outside the gene matches. The CDR3 length is 16 residues. Per germline, CDR1 SGHTA and CDR2 FQGNSA. CDR3 coding DNA: TGTGCCAGCAGCTTACAGGCTAGCGGTACGGGAGGCGAGCAGTACTTC. Translating it yields CASSLQASGTGGEQYF.

V is TRBV5-1 and J is TRBJ2-7; 12 positions match TRBD2. Germline V gene lookup returns CDR1 SGHRS and CDR2 YFSETQ. The CDR3 loop spans 15 amino acids. Trimming cost V 0 bases and J 7 bases; bases outside gene matches: 5. CDR3 DNA: TGCGCCAGCAGCTTGGTGGCTAGCGGGAGGGAGGAGCAGTACTTC. Amino acid sequence: CASSLVASGREEQYF.

The genes are TRBV28 and TRBJ1-5; D is unresolved. V was clipped by 5 bases and J by 7 bases, with 9 bases between them. The CDR3 is 12 amino acids. Germline-derived CDR1 and CDR2 are MDHEN and SYDVKM. The CDR3 DNA reads TGTGCCAGCAGTCAAAACGGGCAGCCCCAGCATTTT. Encoded protein: CASSQNGQPQHF.